This T cell receptor beta chain stems from a study of blood T cell repertoires in COVID-19. Study-level background: T cells, B-cell-depleted T cells, or PBMCs supplied cDNA or gDNA.

As processed by the authors: Nucleated cell number was recorded as an estimate derived from reference gene primer amplification. Assay: immunoSEQ multiplex PCR; the TCRdb copy retains only in-frame clones and omits some. That table gives V, J and clone size, and the DNA gave D and trimming. The sample has about 74,000 clones; roughly 90% are singletons. The CDR3 loop spans 16 amino acids. V trimming: 5 bases; J trimming: 4 bases; junction bases outside the gene matches: 9. The germline V gene has CDR1 MNHEY and CDR2 SMNVEV (reference sequence). The chain employs TRBV27 and TRBJ2-7, with 12 bases matching TRBD2. The TCR was taken from a man aged 50-60 years with acute or convalescent COVID-19. The material sequenced was peripheral blood. The CDR3 DNA sequence: TGTGCCAGCAGTCCCATACTAGCGGGAGGCCCATACGAGCAGTACTTC. Translation: CASSPILAGGPYEQYF.